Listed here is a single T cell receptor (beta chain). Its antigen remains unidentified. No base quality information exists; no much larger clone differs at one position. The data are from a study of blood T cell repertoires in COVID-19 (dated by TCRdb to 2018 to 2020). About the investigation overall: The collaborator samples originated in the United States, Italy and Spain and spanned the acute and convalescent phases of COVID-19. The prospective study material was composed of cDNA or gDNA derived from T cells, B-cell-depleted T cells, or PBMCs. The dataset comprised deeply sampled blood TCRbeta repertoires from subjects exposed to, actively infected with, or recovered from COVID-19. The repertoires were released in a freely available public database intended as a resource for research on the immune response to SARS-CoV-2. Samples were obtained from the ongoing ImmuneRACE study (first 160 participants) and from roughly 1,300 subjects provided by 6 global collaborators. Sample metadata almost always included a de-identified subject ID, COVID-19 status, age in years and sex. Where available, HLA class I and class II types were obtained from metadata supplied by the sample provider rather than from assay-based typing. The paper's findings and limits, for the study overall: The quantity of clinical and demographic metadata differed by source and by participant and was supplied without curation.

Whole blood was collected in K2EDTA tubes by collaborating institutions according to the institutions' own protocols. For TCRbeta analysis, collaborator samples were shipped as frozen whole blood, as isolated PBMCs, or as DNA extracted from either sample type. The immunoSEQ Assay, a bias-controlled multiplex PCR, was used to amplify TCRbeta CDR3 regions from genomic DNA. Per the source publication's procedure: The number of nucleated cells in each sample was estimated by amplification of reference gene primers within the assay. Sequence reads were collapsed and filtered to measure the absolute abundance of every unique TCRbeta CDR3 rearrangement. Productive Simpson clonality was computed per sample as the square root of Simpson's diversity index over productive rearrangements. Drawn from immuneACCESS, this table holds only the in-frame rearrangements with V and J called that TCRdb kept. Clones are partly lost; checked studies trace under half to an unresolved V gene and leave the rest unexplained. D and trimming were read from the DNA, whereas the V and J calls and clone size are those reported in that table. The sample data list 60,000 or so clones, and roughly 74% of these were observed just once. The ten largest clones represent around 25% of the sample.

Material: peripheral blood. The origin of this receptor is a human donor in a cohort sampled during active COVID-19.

This receptor carries the CDR3 CASSLAGQGVTEAFF. The nucleotide sequence reads TGTGCCAGCAGCTTAGCAGGACAGGGAGTTACTGAAGCTTTCTTT. The chain was built from TRBV7-2 and TRBJ1-1; 8 of the junction bases match TRBD1. The germline V gene gives CDR1 as SGHTA and CDR2 as FQGNSA. V is cut back by 0 bases and J by 5 bases, with 5 bases in the junction unmatched. The CDR3 runs 15 residues from the cysteine to the phenylalanine. Only the CDR3 part of the read is kept: 45 bases, read in frame from the first base. Extended through the reference TRBV7-2 and TRBJ1-1 proteins, this CDR3 yields the full variable domain: GAGVSQSPSNKVTEKGKDVELRCDPISGHTALYWYRQSLGQGLEFLIYFQGNSAPDKSGLPSDRFSAERTGGSVSTLTIQRTQQEDSAVYLCASSLAGQGVTEAFFGQGTRLTVV.